The TCR beta chain described here comes from a study of T-cell reconstitution after alpha-beta-depleted transplantation in children. Preparation of the TCRbeta library involved a method that used unique molecular identifiers. Each CDR3 protein gets one entry after TCRdb re-called the PCR reads with MiXCR. The data show about 610,000 distinct CDR3 sequences, over 9.5% seen once. V was clipped by 2 bases and J by 4 bases; unmatched bases: 3. CDR3 length: 14 residues. CDR1 and CDR2 from the germline V gene are MNHEY and SVGEGT. The sequence was obtained from a human donor who donated a stem cell graft to a child with acute myeloid leukemia. The specimen was PBMCs from the stem cell graft donor, collected from the stem cell graft. The chain carries TRBV6-2 or TRBV6-3 and TRBJ1-1; TRBD1 matches 8 bases. The CDR3 DNA is TGTGCCAGCAGTTACCCGGGGACAGGCACTGAAGCTTTCTTT. This translates into CASSYPGTGTEAFF.